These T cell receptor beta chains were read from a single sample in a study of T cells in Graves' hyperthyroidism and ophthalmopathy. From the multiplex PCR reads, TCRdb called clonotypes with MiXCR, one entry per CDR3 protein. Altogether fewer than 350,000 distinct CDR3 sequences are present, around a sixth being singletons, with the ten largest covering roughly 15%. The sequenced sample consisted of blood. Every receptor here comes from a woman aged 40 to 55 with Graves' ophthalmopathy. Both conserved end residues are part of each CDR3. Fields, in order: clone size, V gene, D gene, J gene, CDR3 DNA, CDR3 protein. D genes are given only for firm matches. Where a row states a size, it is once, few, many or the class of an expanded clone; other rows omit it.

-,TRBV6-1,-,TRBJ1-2,TGTGCCAGCAGTGAAGCCATCCACCTTATCTATGGCTACATCTTC,CASSEAIHLIYGYIF
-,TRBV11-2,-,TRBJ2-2,TGTGCCAGCAGCTTAAACAGGGTAGACGGCGGGGAGCTGTTTTTT,CASSLNRVDGGELFF
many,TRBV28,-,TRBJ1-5,TGTGCCAGCAGGTCGACCAATCAGCCCCAGCATTTT,CASRSTNQPQHF
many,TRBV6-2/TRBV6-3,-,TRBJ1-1,TGTGCCAGCACCTCAGGCGGCACCATGAACACTGAAGCTTTCTTT,CASTSGGTMNTEAFF
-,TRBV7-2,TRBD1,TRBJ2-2,TGTGCCAGCAGGGAAGACAGGGTTAGCACCGGGGAGCTGTTTTTT,CASREDRVSTGELFF
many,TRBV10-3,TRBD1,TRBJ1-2,TGTGCCATCGTCCAGGGGGTAGATGACTATGGCTACACCTTC,CAIVQGVDDYGYTF
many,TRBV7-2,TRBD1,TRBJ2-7,TGTGCCAGCAGCTTAGGGGCAGGGGGTTTAGTCGAGCAGTACTTC,CASSLGAGGLVEQYF
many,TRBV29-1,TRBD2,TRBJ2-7,TGCAGCGTTGAAGATCTAGGGACTAGCGGGACCTACGAGCAGTACTTC,CSVEDLGTSGTYEQYF
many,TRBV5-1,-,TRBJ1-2,TGCGCCAGCAGCTTGGGCCGGACTAACTATGGCTACACCTTC,CASSLGRTNYGYTF
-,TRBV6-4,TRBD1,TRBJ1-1,TGTGCCAGCAGTGACTCGAGCAGGGGGTCTGAAGCTTTCTTT,CASSDSSRGSEAFF